This entry describes one TCR beta chain. Original processing methods: For nucleated cells, counts were estimated from reference gene primer amplification. The table came from immunoSEQ multiplex PCR; TCRdb's copy has only in-frame clones and leaves some out. The D gene and trimming were derived from the DNA, and the V and J assignments and clone size from that table. Of 260,000 or so clones in the sample, around 85% were seen once. The sample belongs to a study of blood T cell repertoires in COVID-19. The CDR3 runs to 15 residues. The germline V gene has CDR1 KGHSY and CDR2 FQNENV. With 0 bases clipped from V and 7 bases from J, the junction kept 4 bases outside the gene matches.

This chain connects TRBV16 to TRBJ2-1, with 9 bases fitting TRBD2. This receptor was identified in a woman aged 45 to 65 who had recovered from COVID-19. The specimen sequenced was PBMCs or T cells enriched from blood (not recorded which). DNA for the CDR3: TGTGCCAGCAGCCAATCTAATAGCGGGGGAAATGAGCAGTTCTTC. Amino acid sequence: CASSQSNSGGNEQFF.